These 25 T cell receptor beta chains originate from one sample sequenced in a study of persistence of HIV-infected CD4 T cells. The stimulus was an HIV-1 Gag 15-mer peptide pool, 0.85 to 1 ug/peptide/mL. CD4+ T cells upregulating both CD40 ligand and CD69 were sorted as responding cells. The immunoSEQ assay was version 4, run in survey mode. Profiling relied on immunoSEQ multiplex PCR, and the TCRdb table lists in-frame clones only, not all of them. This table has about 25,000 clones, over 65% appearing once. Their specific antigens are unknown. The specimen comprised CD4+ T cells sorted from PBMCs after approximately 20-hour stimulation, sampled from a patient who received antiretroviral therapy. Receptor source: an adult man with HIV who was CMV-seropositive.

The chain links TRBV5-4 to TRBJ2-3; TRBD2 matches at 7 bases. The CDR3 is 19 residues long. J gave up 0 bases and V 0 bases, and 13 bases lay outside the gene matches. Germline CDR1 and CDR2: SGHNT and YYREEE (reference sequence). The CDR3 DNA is TGTGCCAGCAGCTTGGTGGCTAGCGGTCGTAAAATTAGCACAGATACGCAGTATTTT. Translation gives CASSLVASGRKISTDTQYF.

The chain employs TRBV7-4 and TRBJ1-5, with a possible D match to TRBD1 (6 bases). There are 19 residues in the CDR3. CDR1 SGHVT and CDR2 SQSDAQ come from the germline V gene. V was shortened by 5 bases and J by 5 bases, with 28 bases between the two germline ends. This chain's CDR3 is CASSHTKVRGGENYQPQHF. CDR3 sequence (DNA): TGTGCCAGCAGCCATACTAAGGTGAGAGGGGGAGAAAATTATCAGCCCCAGCATTTT.

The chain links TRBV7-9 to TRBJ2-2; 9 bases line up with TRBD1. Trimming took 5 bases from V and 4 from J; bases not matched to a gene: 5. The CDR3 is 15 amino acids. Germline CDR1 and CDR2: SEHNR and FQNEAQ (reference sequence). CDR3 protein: CASSRTGDGTGELFF. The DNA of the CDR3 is TGTGCCAGCAGCCGGACAGGGGATGGCACCGGGGAGCTGTTTTTT. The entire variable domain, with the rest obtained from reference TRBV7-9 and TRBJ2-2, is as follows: DTGVSQNPRHKITKRGQNVTFRCDPISEHNRLYWYRQTLGQGPEFLTYFQNEAQLEKSRLLSDRFSAERPKGSFSTLEIQRTEQGDSAMYLCASSRTGDGTGELFFGEGSRLTVL.

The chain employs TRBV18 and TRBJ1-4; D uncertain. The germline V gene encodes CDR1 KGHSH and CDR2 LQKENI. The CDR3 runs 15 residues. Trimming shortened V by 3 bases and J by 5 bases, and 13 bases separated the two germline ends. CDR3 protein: CASSPGGSPNEKLFF. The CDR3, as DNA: TGTGCCAGCTCACCGGGTGGCAGTCCAAATGAAAAACTGTTTTTT.

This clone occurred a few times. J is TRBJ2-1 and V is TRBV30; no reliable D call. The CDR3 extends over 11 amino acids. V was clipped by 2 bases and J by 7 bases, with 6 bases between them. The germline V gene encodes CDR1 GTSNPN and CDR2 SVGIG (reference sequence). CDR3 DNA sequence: TGTGCCTGGAGTTTAGTAAATGAGCAGTTCTTC. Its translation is CAWSLVNEQFF.

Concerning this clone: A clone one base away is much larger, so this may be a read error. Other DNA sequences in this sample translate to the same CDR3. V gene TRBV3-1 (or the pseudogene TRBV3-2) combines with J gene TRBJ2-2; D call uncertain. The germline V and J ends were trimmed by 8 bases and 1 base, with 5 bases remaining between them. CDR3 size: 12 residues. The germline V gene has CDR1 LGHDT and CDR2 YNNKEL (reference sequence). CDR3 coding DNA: TGTGCCAGCGGTAGGAACACCGGGGAGCTGTTTTTT. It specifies CASGRNTGELFF.

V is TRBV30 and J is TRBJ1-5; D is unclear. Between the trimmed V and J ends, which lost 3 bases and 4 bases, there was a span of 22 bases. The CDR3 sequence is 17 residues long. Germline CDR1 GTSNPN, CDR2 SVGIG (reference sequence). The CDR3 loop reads CAWSPHLRVSGNQPQHF. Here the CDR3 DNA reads TGTGCCTGGAGCCCTCACTTAAGAGTTAGCGGTAATCAGCCCCAGCATTTT.

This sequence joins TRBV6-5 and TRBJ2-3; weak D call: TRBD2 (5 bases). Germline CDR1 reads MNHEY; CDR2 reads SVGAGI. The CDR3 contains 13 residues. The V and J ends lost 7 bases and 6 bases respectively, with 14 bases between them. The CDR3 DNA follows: TGTGCCAGCACCCCTAATCGGAGGGATACGCAGTATTTT. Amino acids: CASTPNRRDTQYF.

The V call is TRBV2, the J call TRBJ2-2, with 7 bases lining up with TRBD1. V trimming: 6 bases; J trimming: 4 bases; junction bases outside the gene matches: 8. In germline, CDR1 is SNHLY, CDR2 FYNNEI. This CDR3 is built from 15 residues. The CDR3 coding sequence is TGTGCCAGCAGGCCAGACAGGGTTATCACCGGGGAGCTGTTTTTT. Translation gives CASRPDRVITGELFF.

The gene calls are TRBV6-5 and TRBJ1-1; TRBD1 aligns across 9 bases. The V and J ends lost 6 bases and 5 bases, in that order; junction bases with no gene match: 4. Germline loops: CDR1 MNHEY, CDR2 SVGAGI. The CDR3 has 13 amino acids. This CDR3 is CASSLTGGTEAFF. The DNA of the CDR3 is TGTGCCAGCAGCTTGACAGGGGGGACTGAAGCTTTCTTT.

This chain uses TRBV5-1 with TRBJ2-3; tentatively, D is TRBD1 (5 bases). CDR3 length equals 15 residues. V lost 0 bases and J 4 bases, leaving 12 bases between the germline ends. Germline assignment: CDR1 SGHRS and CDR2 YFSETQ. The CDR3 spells CASSLEGRAADTQYF. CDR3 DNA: TGCGCCAGCAGCTTGGAAGGCAGGGCCGCAGATACGCAGTATTTT.

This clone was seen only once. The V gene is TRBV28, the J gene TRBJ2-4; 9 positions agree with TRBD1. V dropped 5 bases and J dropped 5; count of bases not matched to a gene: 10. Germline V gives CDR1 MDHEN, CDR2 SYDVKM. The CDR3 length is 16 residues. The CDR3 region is CASSHTTGTGQNIQYF. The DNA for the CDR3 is TGTGCCAGCAGTCACACTACCGGGACAGGGCAAAACATTCAGTACTTC.

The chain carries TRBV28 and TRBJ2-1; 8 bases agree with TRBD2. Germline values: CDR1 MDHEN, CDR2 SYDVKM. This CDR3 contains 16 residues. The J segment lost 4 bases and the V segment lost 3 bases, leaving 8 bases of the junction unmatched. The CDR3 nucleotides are TGTGCCAGCAGTTTGTGGTCGGGCGGGGGGTACAATGAGCAGTTCTTC. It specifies CASSLWSGGGYNEQFF.

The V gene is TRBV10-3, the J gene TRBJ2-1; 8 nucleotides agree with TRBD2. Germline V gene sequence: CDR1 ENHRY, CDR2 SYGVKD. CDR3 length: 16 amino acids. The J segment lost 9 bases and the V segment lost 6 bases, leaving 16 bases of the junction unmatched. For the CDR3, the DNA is TGTGCCATCAGGCCCGAAGGGGGACTAGTAGACGGTGAGCAGTTCTTC. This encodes CAIRPEGGLVDGEQFF.

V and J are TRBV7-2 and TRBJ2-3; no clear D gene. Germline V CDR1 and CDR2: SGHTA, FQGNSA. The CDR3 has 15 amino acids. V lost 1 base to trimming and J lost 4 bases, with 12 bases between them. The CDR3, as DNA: TGTGCCAGCAGCTTAGGGGTTTTGGGTGCAGATACGCAGTATTTT. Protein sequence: CASSLGVLGADTQYF.

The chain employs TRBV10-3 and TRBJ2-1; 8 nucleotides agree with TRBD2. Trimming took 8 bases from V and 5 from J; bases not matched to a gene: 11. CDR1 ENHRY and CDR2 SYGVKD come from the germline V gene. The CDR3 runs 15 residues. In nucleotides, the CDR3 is TGTGCCATCGGGCTTCGGCGGGGGGATAACAATGAGCAGTTCTTC. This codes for CAIGLRRGDNNEQFF.

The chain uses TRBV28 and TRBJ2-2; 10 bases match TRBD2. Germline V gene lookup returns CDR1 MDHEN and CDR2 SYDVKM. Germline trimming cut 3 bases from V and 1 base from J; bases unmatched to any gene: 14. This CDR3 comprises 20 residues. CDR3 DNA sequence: TGTGCCAGCAGTTTCCCCGGAACCCTTACTAGCGGGGAGAACACCGGGGAGCTGTTTTTT. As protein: CASSFPGTLTSGENTGELFF. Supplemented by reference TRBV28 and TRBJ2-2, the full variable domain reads DVKVTQSSRYLVKRTGEKVFLECVQDMDHENMFWYRQDPGLGLRLIYFSYDVKMKEKGDIPEGYSVSREKKERFSLILESASTNQTSMYLCASSFPGTLTSGENTGELFFGEGSRLTVL.

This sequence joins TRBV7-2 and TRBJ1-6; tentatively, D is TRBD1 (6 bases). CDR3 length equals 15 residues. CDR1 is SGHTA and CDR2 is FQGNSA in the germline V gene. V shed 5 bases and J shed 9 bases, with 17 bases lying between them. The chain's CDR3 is CASSPEGGGRSPLHF. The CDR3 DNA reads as TGTGCCAGCAGCCCCGAGGGCGGGGGGCGTTCACCCCTCCACTTT.

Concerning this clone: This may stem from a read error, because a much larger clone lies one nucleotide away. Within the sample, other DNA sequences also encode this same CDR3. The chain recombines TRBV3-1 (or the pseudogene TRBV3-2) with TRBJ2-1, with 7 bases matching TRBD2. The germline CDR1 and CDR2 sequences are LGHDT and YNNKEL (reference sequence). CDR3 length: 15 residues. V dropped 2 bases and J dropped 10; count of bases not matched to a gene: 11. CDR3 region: CASSQWTGGRGEQFF. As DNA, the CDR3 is TGTGCCAGCAGCCAATGGACGGGGGGTCGGGGGGAGCAGTTCTTC.

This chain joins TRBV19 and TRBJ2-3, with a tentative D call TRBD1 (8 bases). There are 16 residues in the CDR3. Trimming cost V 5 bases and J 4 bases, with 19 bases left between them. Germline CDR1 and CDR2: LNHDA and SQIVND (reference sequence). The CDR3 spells CASSPVRTGRADTQYF. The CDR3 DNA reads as TGTGCCAGTAGTCCAGTCAGGACAGGGAGGGCAGATACGCAGTATTTT.

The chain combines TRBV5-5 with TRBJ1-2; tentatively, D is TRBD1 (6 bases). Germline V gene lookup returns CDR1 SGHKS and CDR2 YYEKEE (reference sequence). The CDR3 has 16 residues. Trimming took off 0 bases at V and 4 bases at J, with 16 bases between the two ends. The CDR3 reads CASSLAALGGGYGYTF. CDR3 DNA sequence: TGTGCCAGCAGCTTGGCCGCTTTAGGAGGGGGCTATGGCTACACCTTC.

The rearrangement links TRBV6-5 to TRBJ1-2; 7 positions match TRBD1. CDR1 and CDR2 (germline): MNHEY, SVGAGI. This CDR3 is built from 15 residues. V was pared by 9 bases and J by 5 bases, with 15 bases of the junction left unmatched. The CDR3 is CASQTGTANEYGYTF. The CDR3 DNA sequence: TGTGCCAGTCAGACCGGGACAGCGAATGAGTATGGCTACACCTTC.

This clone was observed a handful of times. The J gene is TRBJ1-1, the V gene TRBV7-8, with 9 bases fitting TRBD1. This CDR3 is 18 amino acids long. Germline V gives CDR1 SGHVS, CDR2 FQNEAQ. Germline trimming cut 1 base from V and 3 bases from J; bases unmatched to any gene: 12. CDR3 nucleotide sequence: TGTGCCAGCAGCTTAGTGTCCGGGACAGGGTACATGGACACTGAAGCTTTCTTT. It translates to CASSLVSGTGYMDTEAFF.

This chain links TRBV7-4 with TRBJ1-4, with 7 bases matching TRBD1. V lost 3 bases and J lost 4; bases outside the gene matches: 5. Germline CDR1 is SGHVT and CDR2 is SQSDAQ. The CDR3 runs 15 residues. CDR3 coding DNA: TGTGCCAGCAGCTTGGGACAGTGCCTTAATGAAAAACTGTTTTTT. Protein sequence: CASSLGQCLNEKLFF.

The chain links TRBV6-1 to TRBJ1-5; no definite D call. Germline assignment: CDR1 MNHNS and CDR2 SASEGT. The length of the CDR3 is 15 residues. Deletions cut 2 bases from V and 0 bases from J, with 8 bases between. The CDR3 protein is CASSEFGVSNQPQHF. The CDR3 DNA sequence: TGTGCCAGCAGTGAATTCGGGGTTAGCAATCAGCCCCAGCATTTT.